This TCR beta chain was identified during a study of shared T cell receptors in the human thymus. The data were produced by immunoSEQ multiplex PCR, yet TCRdb's version contains in-frame clones alone and is incomplete. Among 700,000 to 750,000 clones, over 75% were seen once, and the ten largest hold more than 0.01%. This clone was seen only once. The same data also contributed to another study, on human thymus T cells.

Sequencing input: thymocytes. This receptor was taken from a girl in the first two years of life with a congenital heart defect.

CDR3 DNA: TGTGCCAGCGAGGTGGCGAGCAAGGAGCAGTACTTC. This translates into CASEVASKEQYF. The chain uses TRBV2 and TRBJ2-7; D not resolved. Germline V gene sequence: CDR1 SNHLY, CDR2 FYNNEI. V lost 8 bases and J 7 bases, leaving 15 bases between the germline ends. CDR3 length: 12 residues. Full variable domain (missing parts from reference TRBV2 and TRBJ2-7): EPEVTQTPSHQVTQMGQEVILRCVPISNHLYFYWYRQILGQKVEFLVSFYNNEISEKSEIFDDQFSVERPDGSNFTLKIRSTKLEDSAMYFCASEVASKEQYFGPGTRLTVT.